This T cell receptor beta chain was recovered during a study of regulatory T cells in long-lasting Graves disease. Time point: newly diagnosed GD, antithyroid drugs for less than 3 months. The TCR library was prepared using RNA isolated from PBMCs. The CDR3 is 16 amino acids. In germline, CDR1 is MNHEY, CDR2 SMNVEV (reference sequence). Trimming cost V 5 bases and J 10 bases, with 26 bases left between them. The TCR beta library used iRepertoire HTBI primers with Arm-PCR amplification of CDR3. TCRdb reprocessed the multiplex PCR reads with MiXCR, giving one entry per CDR3 protein. The sample has 530,000 or so distinct CDR3 sequences; roughly 14% are singletons. The sample also formed part of further work on T cells in Graves' hyperthyroidism and ophthalmopathy.

The source was peripheral blood mononuclear cells (PBMCs), collected at new diagnosis, from a patient treated with antithyroid drugs. This chain connects TRBV27 to TRBJ1-2; D is possibly TRBD1 (5 bases). The TCR was taken from a man between 25 and 39 years old with Graves disease. CDR3 protein: CASSPTSSGRNRPYTF. As DNA, the CDR3 is TGTGCCAGCAGTCCCACCTCCTCGGGACGTAACCGTCCCTACACCTTC.